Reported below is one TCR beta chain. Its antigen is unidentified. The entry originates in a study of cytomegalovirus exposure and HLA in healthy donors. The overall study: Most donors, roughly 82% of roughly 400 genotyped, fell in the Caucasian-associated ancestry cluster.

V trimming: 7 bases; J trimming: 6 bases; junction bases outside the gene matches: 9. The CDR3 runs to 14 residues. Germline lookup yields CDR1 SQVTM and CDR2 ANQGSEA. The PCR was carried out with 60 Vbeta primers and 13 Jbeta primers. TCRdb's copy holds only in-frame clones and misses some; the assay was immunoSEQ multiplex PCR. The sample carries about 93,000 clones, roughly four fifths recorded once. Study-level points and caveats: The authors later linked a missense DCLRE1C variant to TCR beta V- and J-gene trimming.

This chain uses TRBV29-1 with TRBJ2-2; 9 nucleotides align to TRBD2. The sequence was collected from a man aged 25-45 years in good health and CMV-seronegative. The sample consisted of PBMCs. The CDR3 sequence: CSARLAGGPGELFF. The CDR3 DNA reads TGCAGCGCCCGGCTGGCGGGAGGGCCCGGGGAGCTGTTTTTT.